The clone carrying this TCR beta chain appeared a single time. Its target is not known. The junction and the germline gene differ at one end; a read error may be behind it. The germline CDR1 and CDR2 sequences are SGHAT and FQDESV (reference sequence). CDR3 size: 18 residues. The data were taken from a study of cytomegalovirus exposure and HLA in healthy donors. Primers included in the PCR were 60 Vbeta and 13 Jbeta primers. The repertoire was sequenced with immunoSEQ multiplex PCR; TCRdb's copy has only in-frame clones and lacks some. The sample lists 150,000 to 200,000 clones; over 60% were seen once. Study-level results: One variant, a missense change in DCLRE1C, was linked in a later analysis to TCR beta V- and J-gene trimming. Some V segments could not be told apart, so they were left out, TRBV6-2 and TRBV6-3 among them. According to a later analysis, most TCR beta chains associated with CMV appeared HLA-restricted.

The sample taken for sequencing was PBMCs. The source of this sequence is a middle-aged woman in good health and CMV-seronegative. V and J are TRBV11-1 and TRBJ2-1; TRBD2 matches 9 bases. The CDR3 loop is CASSPREGRSGRYTEQFF. Here the CDR3 DNA reads TGTGCCAGCAGCCCCCGTGAGGGTCGTAGCGGGAGATACACTGAGCAGTTCTTC.